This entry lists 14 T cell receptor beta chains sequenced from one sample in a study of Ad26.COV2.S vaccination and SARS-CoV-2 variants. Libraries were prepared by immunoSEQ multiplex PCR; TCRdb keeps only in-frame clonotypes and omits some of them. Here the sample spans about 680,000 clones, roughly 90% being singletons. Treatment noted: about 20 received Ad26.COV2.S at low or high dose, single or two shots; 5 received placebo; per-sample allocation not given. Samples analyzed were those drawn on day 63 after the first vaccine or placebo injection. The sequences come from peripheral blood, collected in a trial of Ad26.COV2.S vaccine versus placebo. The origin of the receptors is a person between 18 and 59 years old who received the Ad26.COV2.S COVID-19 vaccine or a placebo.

CDR3 nucleotide sequence: TGTGCCAGCAGCAGGGGCCAAATCCTTGGGGAGCAGTACTTC. Its translation: CASSRGQILGEQYF. The chain employs TRBV13 and TRBJ2-7, with D possibly matching TRBD1 (5 bases). The CDR3 sequence is 14 residues long. Germline CDR1 PRHDT, CDR2 FYEKMQ (reference sequence). Between the trimmed V and J ends, which lost 5 bases and 7 bases, there was a span of 18 bases.

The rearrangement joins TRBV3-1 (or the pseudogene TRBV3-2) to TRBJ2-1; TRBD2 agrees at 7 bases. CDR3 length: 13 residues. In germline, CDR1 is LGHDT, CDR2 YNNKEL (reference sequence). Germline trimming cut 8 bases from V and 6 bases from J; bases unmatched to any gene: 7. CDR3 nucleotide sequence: TGTGCCAGCCAACAAGCGGGGAGCAATGAGCAGTTCTTC. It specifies CASQQAGSNEQFF.

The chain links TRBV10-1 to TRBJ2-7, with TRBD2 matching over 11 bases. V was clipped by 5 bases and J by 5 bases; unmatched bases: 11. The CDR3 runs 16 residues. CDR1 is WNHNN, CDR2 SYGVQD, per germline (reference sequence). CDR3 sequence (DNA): TGCGCCAGCAGTTCCCCCGAGGCTAGCGGGAGGAACGAGCAGTACTTC. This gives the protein CASSSPEASGRNEQYF.

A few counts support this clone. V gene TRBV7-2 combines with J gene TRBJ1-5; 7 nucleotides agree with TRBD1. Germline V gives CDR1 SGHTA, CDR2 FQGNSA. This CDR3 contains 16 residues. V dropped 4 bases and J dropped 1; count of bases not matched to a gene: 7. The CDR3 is CASSSQTTGSNQPQHF. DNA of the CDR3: TGTGCCAGCAGCTCCCAAACGACAGGGAGCAATCAGCCCCAGCATTTT.

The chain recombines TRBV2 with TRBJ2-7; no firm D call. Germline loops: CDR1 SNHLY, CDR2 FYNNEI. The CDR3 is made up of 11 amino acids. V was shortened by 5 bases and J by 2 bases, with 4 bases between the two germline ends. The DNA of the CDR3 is TGTGCCAGCAGTCAAACCTACGAGCAGTACTTC. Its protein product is CASSQTYEQYF.

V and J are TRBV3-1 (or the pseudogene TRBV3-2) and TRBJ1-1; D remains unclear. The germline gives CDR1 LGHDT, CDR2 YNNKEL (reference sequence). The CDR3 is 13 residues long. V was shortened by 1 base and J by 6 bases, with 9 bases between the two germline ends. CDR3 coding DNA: TGTGCCAGCAGCCAAGTTGAGGCGTCTGAAGCTTTCTTT. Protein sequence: CASSQVEASEAFF.

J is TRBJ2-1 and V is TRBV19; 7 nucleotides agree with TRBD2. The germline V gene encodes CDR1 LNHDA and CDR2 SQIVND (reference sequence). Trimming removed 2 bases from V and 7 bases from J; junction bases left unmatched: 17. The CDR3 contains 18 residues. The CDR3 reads CASSIRVAGLEGGNEQFF. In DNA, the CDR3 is TGTGCCAGTAGTATAAGGGTAGCGGGTCTTGAAGGTGGGAATGAGCAGTTCTTC.

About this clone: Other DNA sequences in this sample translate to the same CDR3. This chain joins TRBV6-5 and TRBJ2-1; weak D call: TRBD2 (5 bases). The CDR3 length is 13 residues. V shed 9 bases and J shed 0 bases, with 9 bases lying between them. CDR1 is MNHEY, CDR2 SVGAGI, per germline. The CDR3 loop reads CASRRSSYNEQFF. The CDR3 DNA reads TGTGCCAGTCGGAGGAGCTCCTACAATGAGCAGTTCTTC.

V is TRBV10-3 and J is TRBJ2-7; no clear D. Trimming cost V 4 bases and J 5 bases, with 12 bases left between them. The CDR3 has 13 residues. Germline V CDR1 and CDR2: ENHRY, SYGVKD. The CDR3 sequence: CAISGPQEHEQYF. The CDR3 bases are TGTGCCATCAGTGGTCCCCAAGAGCACGAGCAGTACTTC.

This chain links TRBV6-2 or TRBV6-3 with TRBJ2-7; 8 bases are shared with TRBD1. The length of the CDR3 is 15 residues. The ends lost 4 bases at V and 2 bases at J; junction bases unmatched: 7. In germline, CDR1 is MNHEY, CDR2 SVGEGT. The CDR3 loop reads CASSSAGQDPYEQYF. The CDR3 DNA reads TGTGCCAGCAGTTCGGCGGGACAGGACCCCTACGAGCAGTACTTC.

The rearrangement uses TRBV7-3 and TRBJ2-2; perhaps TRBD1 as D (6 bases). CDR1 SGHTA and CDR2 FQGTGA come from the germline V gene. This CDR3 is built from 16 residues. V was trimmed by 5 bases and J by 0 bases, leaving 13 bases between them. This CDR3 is CASSTQTGANTGELFF. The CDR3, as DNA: TGTGCCAGCAGCACACAGACAGGAGCGAACACCGGGGAGCTGTTTTTT.

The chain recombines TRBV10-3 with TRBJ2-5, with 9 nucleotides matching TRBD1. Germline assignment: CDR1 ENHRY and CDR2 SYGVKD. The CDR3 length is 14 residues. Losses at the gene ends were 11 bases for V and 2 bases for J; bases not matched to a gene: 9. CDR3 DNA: TGTGCCGCCCGGTCAGGACAGGGGCAAGAGACCCAGTACTTC. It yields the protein CAARSGQGQETQYF.

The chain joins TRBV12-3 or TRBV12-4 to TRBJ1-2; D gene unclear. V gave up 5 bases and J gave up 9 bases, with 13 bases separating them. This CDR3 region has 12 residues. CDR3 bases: TGTGCCAGCAGTCCCTCGGAAGGCAGCTACACCTTC. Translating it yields CASSPSEGSYTF.

CDR3 in amino acids: CASSQDSGARGNEQFF. DNA for the CDR3: TGCGCCAGCAGCCAAGATTCCGGGGCGCGGGGCAATGAGCAGTTCTTC. The V call is TRBV4-3, the J call TRBJ2-1; weak D call: TRBD2 (6 bases). The CDR3 runs 16 residues. V was shortened by 0 bases and J by 6 bases, with 15 bases between the two germline ends. The V gene's germline CDR1 is LGHNA and CDR2 YSLEER.